The sequence of this T cell receptor beta chain was determined in a study of CD8 T cells in Susac syndrome. The CDR3 covers 14 residues. Germline lookup yields CDR1 LGHDT and CDR2 YNNKEL (reference sequence). With 4 bases clipped from V and 3 bases from J, the junction kept 1 base outside the gene matches. The T cells that were sequenced for TCR beta were CD8+ and CD4+ cells from blood. Random hexamers primed reverse transcription of about 0.5 to 1 ug RNA. By means of immunoSEQ multiplex PCR, TCR beta CDR3 spanning 54 Vbeta and 13 Jbeta underwent amplification. One entry per CDR3 protein, called by TCRdb with MiXCR from the immunoSEQ multiplex PCR reads. The sample consists of 150,000 to 200,000 distinct CDR3 sequences, roughly 95% of them appearing once.

The chain is built from TRBV3-1 and TRBJ2-2; TRBD1 matches at 8 bases. This clonotype was sampled from a human donor with multiple sclerosis. The sample was CD4+ T cells from PBMCs. CDR3 coding DNA: TGTGCCAGCAGCCCGGACAGGGACACCGGGGAGCTGTTTTTT. It is translated as CASSPDRDTGELFF.